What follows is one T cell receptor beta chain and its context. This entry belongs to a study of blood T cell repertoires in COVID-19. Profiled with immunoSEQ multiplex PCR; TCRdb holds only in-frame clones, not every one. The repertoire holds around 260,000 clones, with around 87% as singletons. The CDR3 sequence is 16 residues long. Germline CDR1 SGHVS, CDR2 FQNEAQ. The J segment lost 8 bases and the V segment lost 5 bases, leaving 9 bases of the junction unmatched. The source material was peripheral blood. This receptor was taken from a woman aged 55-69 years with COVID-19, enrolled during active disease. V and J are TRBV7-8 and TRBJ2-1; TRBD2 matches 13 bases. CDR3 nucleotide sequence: TGTGCCAGCAGCCCCATCCTACTAGCGGGAGGGGATGAGCAGTTCTTC. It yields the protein CASSPILLAGGDEQFF.